Shown below are 31 T cell receptor beta chains from a single sample sequenced in a study of neoadjuvant anti-PD-1 for oral cavity cancer. Regarding time point: after neoadjuvant nivolumab, at surgical resection. Assay: immunoSEQ multiplex PCR; the TCRdb copy retains only in-frame clones and omits some. The sample gives more than 30,000 clones, roughly two fifths of which show up once; more than 15% is in the top ten. Sequenced material: tumor tissue, taken after nivolumab (anti-PD-1) treatment. Receptors were obtained from a person aged 35 to 85 with oral cavity squamous cell carcinoma.

The chain has TRBV5-1 and TRBJ2-2, with D tentatively TRBD2 (5 bases). The germline gives CDR1 SGHRS, CDR2 YFSETQ. V lost 1 base, J lost 1 base, and 14 bases lay in between. CDR3 length: 17 residues. The CDR3 nucleotides read TGCGCCAGCAGCTTGAGGTCCGGGGTCGGGAACACCGGGGAGCTGTTTTTT. Encoded protein: CASSLRSGVGNTGELFF.

V gene TRBV18 combines with J gene TRBJ2-6; D not certain. Trimming took 6 bases from V and 1 from J, leaving 7 bases between them. Germline lookup yields CDR1 KGHSH and CDR2 LQKENI. The CDR3 loop spans 14 amino acids. CDR3 in amino acids: CASSPRSGANVLTF. The CDR3 DNA reads as TGTGCCAGCTCCCCCCGGTCTGGGGCCAACGTCCTGACTTTC. Together with reference TRBV18 and TRBJ2-6, the CDR3 gives the full variable domain: NAGVMQNPRHLVRRRGQEARLRCSPMKGHSHVYWYRQLPEEGLKFMVYLQKENIIDESGMPKERFSAEFPKEGPSILRIQQVVRGDSAAYFCASSPRSGANVLTFGAGSRLTVL.

V usage is TRBV11-2 and J usage is TRBJ2-6; D tentatively reads TRBD1 or TRBD2 (5 bases each). The germline gives CDR1 SGHAT, CDR2 FQNNGV. The CDR3 covers 17 residues. V gave up 5 bases and J gave up 3 bases, with 17 bases separating them. DNA for the CDR3: TGTGCCAGCAGCCGCGAGGGACCGGGCATTGGGGCCAACGTCCTGACTTTC. Its protein product is CASSREGPGIGANVLTF.

V and J are TRBV18 and TRBJ1-4; tentative D call: TRBD1 (5 bases). Germline assignment: CDR1 KGHSH and CDR2 LQKENI. CDR3 length: 17 amino acids. Trimming stripped 1 base from V and 3 bases from J, with 15 bases between. The CDR3 nucleotides read TGTGCCAGCTCACCACAGCTAGCAGGGACGGCTAATGAAAAACTGTTTTTT. Residues: CASSPQLAGTANEKLFF.

This clone has more than one count but fewer than ten. V is TRBV19 and J is TRBJ2-5; D is perhaps TRBD1 (6 bases). Germline V gene sequence: CDR1 LNHDA, CDR2 SQIVND (reference sequence). The CDR3 extends over 14 amino acids. V lost 4 bases, J lost 5 bases, and 14 bases lay in between. CDR3 region: CASSSKQGEETQYF. CDR3 bases: TGTGCCAGTAGTAGCAAACAGGGAGAGGAGACCCAGTACTTC.

This clone has more than one count but fewer than ten. The rearrangement joins TRBV5-6 to TRBJ2-5; 9 positions match TRBD1. The CDR3 runs to 14 residues. Germline lookup yields CDR1 SGHDT and CDR2 YYEEEE. V lost 4 bases and J lost 4; bases outside the gene matches: 5. The CDR3 reads CASSLPTGGETQYF. The CDR3 region has the DNA TGTGCCAGCAGCCTACCGACAGGGGGAGAGACCCAGTACTTC.

This clone turned up a few times. This chain uses TRBV7-3 with TRBJ2-2; 7 nucleotides match TRBD1. The CDR3 totals 18 residues. CDR1 is SGHTA, CDR2 FQGTGA, per germline. V lost 0 bases to trimming and J lost 5 bases; unmatched junction nucleotides: 12. CDR3 in DNA: TGTGCCAGCAGCTTAACCGATCTCCCATACAGGGGAACCGGGGAGCTGTTTTTT. It codes for CASSLTDLPYRGTGELFF.

This sequence joins TRBV5-1 and TRBJ2-1, with D tentatively TRBD2 (5 bases). The CDR3 spans 16 residues. Trimming left V 1 base short and J 2 bases short, with 13 bases between. The V gene's germline CDR1 is SGHRS and CDR2 YFSETQ. The CDR3 is CASSLSSAGAYNEQFF. CDR3 nucleotides: TGCGCCAGCAGCTTGAGCTCTGCCGGGGCCTACAATGAGCAGTTCTTC. Supplemented by reference TRBV5-1 and TRBJ2-1, the full variable domain reads KAGVTQTPRYLIKTRGQQVTLSCSPISGHRSVSWYQQTPGQGLQFLFEYFSETQRNKGNFPGRFSGRQFSNSRSEMNVSTLELGDSALYLCASSLSSAGAYNEQFFGPGTRLTVL.

The V gene is TRBV27, the J gene TRBJ1-4, with unresolved D. The germline CDR1 and CDR2 sequences are MNHEY and SMNVEV (reference sequence). V gave up 3 bases and J gave up 11 bases, with 7 bases separating them. The CDR3 is 11 amino acids. In nucleotides, the CDR3 is TGTGCCAGCAGTTTTATGGGGAAACTGTTTTTT. This sequence encodes CASSFMGKLFF.

The chain has TRBV5-4 and TRBJ2-5; 14 bases fit TRBD2. After removal of 0 bases from V and 5 bases from J, the junction contained 12 bases not matched to a gene. Looked up from germline, CDR1 is SGHNT and CDR2 is YYREEE (reference sequence). This CDR3 comprises 19 residues. The CDR3 region is CASSLDLGTSGRIGETQYF. The CDR3 region has the DNA TGTGCCAGCAGCTTGGATCTAGGGACTAGCGGGAGAATCGGGGAGACCCAGTACTTC.

The chain links TRBV6-5 to TRBJ1-1, with a weak D call TRBD1 (5 bases). V was shortened by 0 bases and J by 4 bases, with 15 bases between the two germline ends. Germline V gene sequence: CDR1 MNHEY, CDR2 SVGAGI. CDR3 size: 16 residues. CDR3 coding DNA: TGTGCCAGCAGTTACTCGGGGCAGGTGGTTGGCACTGAAGCTTTCTTT. Translating it yields CASSYSGQVVGTEAFF.

This chain connects TRBV2 to TRBJ2-6; D is uncertain. The V and J ends lost 6 bases and 0 bases respectively, with 18 bases between them. The CDR3 is made up of 18 amino acids. Germline CDR1 and CDR2: SNHLY and FYNNEI. CDR3 coding DNA: TGTGCCAGCAGGGCAATGTGGTGGCTAAACTCTGGGGCCAACGTCCTGACTTTC. Translation gives CASRAMWWLNSGANVLTF. The full variable domain, its missing parts supplied by reference TRBV2 and TRBJ2-6, is EPEVTQTPSHQVTQMGQEVILRCVPISNHLYFYWYRQILGQKVEFLVSFYNNEISEKSEIFDDQFSVERPDGSNFTLKIRSTKLEDSAMYFCASRAMWWLNSGANVLTFGAGSRLTVL.

CDR3 residues: CASRGLKNTEAFF. As DNA, the CDR3 is TGTGCCAGCAGAGGGCTCAAGAACACTGAAGCTTTCTTT. The V and J genes are TRBV2 and TRBJ1-1; D remains unclear. The ends were cut back, 6 bases at V and 1 base at J, with 9 bases in the middle. Germline assignment: CDR1 SNHLY and CDR2 FYNNEI. This CDR3 is 13 amino acids long.

This clone is classed as medium-sized. The chain is built from TRBV15 and TRBJ1-2; 7 nucleotides agree with TRBD1. In germline, CDR1 is LNHNV, CDR2 YYDKDF (reference sequence). With V trimmed by 1 base and J by 4 bases, 3 bases remained unmatched. This CDR3 is built from 14 residues. The CDR3 protein is CATSRATGAYGYTF. The CDR3 DNA sequence: TGTGCCACCAGCAGAGCCACAGGGGCCTATGGCTACACCTTC.

This clone has only a few counts. V gene TRBV27 combines with J gene TRBJ2-3; TRBD2 is a possible D gene (5 bases). Germline lookup yields CDR1 MNHEY and CDR2 SMNVEV (reference sequence). V was shortened by 8 bases and J by 3 bases, with 9 bases between the two germline ends. This CDR3 comprises 12 residues. For the CDR3, the DNA is TGTGCCAGCGGCCGAGGGACAGATACGCAGTATTTT. This codes for CASGRGTDTQYF.

This clone was observed a few times. The chain links TRBV7-6 to TRBJ2-7; D is perhaps TRBD1 (6 bases). The V and J ends lost 5 bases and 2 bases respectively, with 13 bases between them. This CDR3 region has 14 residues. Per germline, CDR1 SGHVS and CDR2 FNYEAQ. The CDR3 sequence is CASSTGRGTYEQYF. Written as DNA, the CDR3 is TGTGCCAGCAGCACAGGGCGCGGAACCTACGAGCAGTACTTC.

This clone was counted a single time. The chain recombines TRBV7-2 with TRBJ1-4; tentatively, D is TRBD1 (6 bases). Germline V gives CDR1 SGHTA, CDR2 FQGNSA. This CDR3 contains 14 residues. V was cut by 8 bases and J by 5 bases, with 15 bases left in between. CDR3 DNA sequence: TGTGCCAGCGCCCGGCAGACAGGCAATGAAAAACTGTTTTTT. It translates to CASARQTGNEKLFF.

The CDR3 nucleotides are TGTGCCAGCAGTTTACGACAGGGGGCCTGGGAGCTGTTTTTT. Amino acid sequence: CASSLRQGAWELFF. The V call is TRBV28, the J call TRBJ2-2; TRBD1 aligns across 10 bases. The V segment lost 2 bases and the J segment 9 bases; nucleotides outside the gene matches: 3. This CDR3 has 14 amino acids. CDR1 MDHEN and CDR2 SYDVKM come from the germline V gene.

This chain links TRBV5-6 with TRBJ1-6, with 8 nucleotides matching TRBD1. The V and J ends lost 1 base and 7 bases, in that order; junction bases with no gene match: 7. The CDR3 loop spans 16 amino acids. CDR1 is SGHDT and CDR2 is YYEEEE in the germline V gene. CDR3 DNA sequence: TGTGCCAGCAGCTTGAGAACGGGACAGGAAAATTCACCCCTCCACTTT. This codes for CASSLRTGQENSPLHF.

The table lists this clone with a few counts. V usage is TRBV18 and J usage is TRBJ1-2; 9 positions match TRBD1. The CDR3 is 14 amino acids. CDR1 is KGHSH, CDR2 LQKENI, per germline. Trimming removed 6 bases from V and 4 bases from J; junction bases left unmatched: 6. CDR3 nucleotide sequence: TGTGCCAGCTCGCCCGGACAGGGGAGCTATGGCTACACCTTC. This encodes CASSPGQGSYGYTF.

This chain links TRBV11-1 with TRBJ2-7, with D uncertain. The V and J ends lost 5 bases and 3 bases respectively, with 11 bases between them. The CDR3 loop spans 13 amino acids. Germline V gene sequence: CDR1 SGHAT, CDR2 FQDESV (reference sequence). Here the CDR3 reads CASSPSYNYEQYF. The CDR3 bases are TGTGCCAGCAGCCCGTCATACAACTACGAGCAGTACTTC.

This clone has only a few counts. Here the CDR3 reads CASSPGLEQYF. The CDR3 DNA follows: TGTGCCAGCAGCCCCGGCCTCGAGCAGTACTTC. J is TRBJ2-7 and V is TRBV7-8; no definite D call. The CDR3 length is 11 residues. The germline V and J ends were trimmed by 5 bases and 6 bases, with 8 bases remaining between them. CDR1 is SGHVS and CDR2 is FQNEAQ in the germline V gene.

The gene calls are TRBV29-1 and TRBJ1-2, with TRBD1 identical over 8 bases. The junction had 10 bases not matched to a gene; V was cut back by 3 bases and J by 4 bases. This CDR3 region has 15 residues. The germline V gene has CDR1 SQVTM and CDR2 ANQGSEA. The CDR3, as DNA: TGCAGCGTTGATGGCGGGACAGGAACTAGCTATGGCTACACCTTC. Translated: CSVDGGTGTSYGYTF.

The J gene is TRBJ2-1, the V gene TRBV5-1; 7 positions match TRBD2. There are 14 residues in the CDR3. V lost 7 bases to trimming and J lost 3 bases; unmatched junction nucleotides: 7. Germline V lookup: CDR1 SGHRS, CDR2 YFSETQ. The CDR3, as DNA: TGCGCCAGCTCCGGCGGGAGTGGCTACAATGAGCAGTTCTTC. The encoded protein is CASSGGSGYNEQFF.

This clone was seen many times. The V gene is TRBV5-1, the J gene TRBJ2-6; TRBD2 matches at 8 bases. Unmatched junction bases numbered 2, after V lost 0 bases and J lost 6 bases. The V gene's germline CDR1 is SGHRS and CDR2 YFSETQ. CDR3 size: 15 residues. CDR3 DNA: TGCGCCAGCAGCTTGGGCGGGGGGCAGGCCAACGTCCTGACTTTC. Residues: CASSLGGGQANVLTF. The full variable domain, in which reference TRBV5-1 and TRBJ2-6 provide the parts outside the CDR3, is KAGVTQTPRYLIKTRGQQVTLSCSPISGHRSVSWYQQTPGQGLQFLFEYFSETQRNKGNFPGRFSGRQFSNSRSEMNVSTLELGDSALYLCASSLGGGQANVLTFGAGSRLTVL.

The table lists this clone with a few counts. This sequence joins TRBV19 and TRBJ1-2; D is unresolved. This CDR3 has 15 amino acids. Germline V CDR1 and CDR2: LNHDA, SQIVND (reference sequence). The V end lost 3 bases, the J end lost 13 bases, and 24 bases lay between the germline ends. The chain's CDR3 is CASSMARRQSGNLTF. CDR3 bases: TGTGCCAGTAGTATGGCCCGTCGGCAGAGTGGGAACCTCACCTTC.

The chain links TRBV30 to TRBJ1-2; D perhaps matches TRBD1 (5 bases). Trimming cost V 1 base and J 4 bases, with 13 bases left between them. Per the germline V gene, CDR1 is GTSNPN and CDR2 is SVGIG (reference sequence). This CDR3 spans 14 amino acids. As DNA, the CDR3 is TGTGCCTGGAGTGCGGGGCTAAGGGGCTATGGCTACACCTTC. This sequence encodes CAWSAGLRGYGYTF.

This chain connects TRBV6-5 to TRBJ2-7; no reliable D call. CDR3 length: 13 residues. Germline V CDR1 and CDR2: MNHEY, SVGAGI. V lost 0 bases, J lost 3 bases, and 6 bases lay in between. The CDR3 DNA is TGTGCCAGCAGTTACTCTACTTTCTACGAGCAGTACTTC. It translates to CASSYSTFYEQYF.

The chain links TRBV9 to TRBJ1-1; 8 bases are a match to TRBD1. V lost 0 bases, J lost 4 bases, and 2 bases stayed unmatched. The germline CDR1 and CDR2 sequences are SGDLS and YYNGEE. The CDR3 is 14 residues long. This chain's CDR3 is CASSVATGGTEAFF. The DNA of the CDR3 is TGTGCCAGCAGCGTAGCCACAGGGGGCACTGAAGCTTTCTTT. Full variable domain (remainder filled in from reference TRBV9 and TRBJ1-1): DSGVTQTPKHLITATGQRVTLRCSPRSGDLSVYWYQQSLDQGLQFLIQYYNGEERAKGNILERFSAQQFPDLHSELNLSSLELGDSALYFCASSVATGGTEAFFGQGTRLTVV.

The chain combines TRBV29-1 with TRBJ2-1; 16 bases are a match to TRBD2. The V gene end was trimmed by 6 bases and the J gene end by 1 base; junction bases not matched to a gene: 3. Per germline, CDR1 SQVTM and CDR2 ANQGSEA. The CDR3 extends over 16 amino acids. The CDR3, as DNA: TGCAGCGTCGGGACTAGCGGGGGGGCGTCCTACAATGAGCAGTTCTTC. Its protein is CSVGTSGGASYNEQFF.

This chain's CDR3 is CASSLRIRETQYF. CDR3 sequence (DNA): TGTGCCAGCAGCCTGAGGATAAGAGAGACCCAGTACTTC. This rearrangement joins TRBV14 to TRBJ2-5; D uncertain. The CDR3 sequence is 13 residues long. Germline CDR1 and CDR2: SGHDN and FVKESK. Trimming removed 4 bases from V and 4 bases from J, with 10 bases in between. Full variable domain (rest looked up from reference TRBV14 and TRBJ2-5): EAGVTQFPSHSVIEKGQTVTLRCDPISGHDNLYWYRRVMGKEIKFLLHFVKESKQDESGMPNNRFLAERTGGTYSTLKVQPAELEDSGVYFCASSLRIRETQYFGPGTRLLVL.